This T cell receptor beta chain is from a study of T cell responses to AZD1222 COVID-19 vaccine. Study findings and constraints: Nearly half of unique spike-specific TCRs reportedly avoided B.1.351 and B.1.1.7 mutated regions. The donors showed a predominance of white British ancestry and of females, with possible underestimation of clonal diversity.

This clone occurred a few times. The antigen is unknown. Sequencing was performed with immunoSEQ multiplex PCR; in TCRdb, only in-frame clones are kept and a portion is missing. The sample carries tens of thousands of clones, approximately 85% recorded once. Trimming shortened V by 8 bases and J by 2 bases, and 22 bases separated the two germline ends. The CDR3 totals 17 residues. The V gene's germline CDR1 is MDHEN and CDR2 SYDVKM. The receptor was derived from an adult in good health. The V and J genes are TRBV28 and TRBJ1-5; maybe TRBD1 (6 bases). The starting material was peripheral blood, obtained on day 0 of AZD1222 vaccination. The CDR3 reads CASLYLRGGEGNQPQHF. The CDR3 bases are TGTGCCAGCCTATACCTAAGGGGGGGCGAAGGCAATCAGCCCCAGCATTTT.